This passage covers 4 T cell receptor beta chains from one sample sequenced in a study of CD8+CD57+ T cells in acquired aplastic anemia. Profiling that covered TCR beta VDJ and CDR3 relied on genomic DNA as its template. TCRdb reprocessed the reads via MiXCR and lists one record per CDR3 protein. The sample carries around 68,000 distinct CDR3 sequences, around 50% recorded once. Sequencing was performed on sorted CD4+, CD8+, or CD8+CD57+ T cells (not recorded which) from PBMCs. The origin of the receptors is a human donor in good health, serving as a control.

The chain employs TRBV7-2 and TRBJ1-2; maybe TRBD1 (5 bases). Germline loops: CDR1 SGHTA, CDR2 FQGNSA. The CDR3 spans 14 residues. Trimming took off 2 bases at V and 8 bases at J, with 15 bases between the two ends. The CDR3 DNA reads TGTGCCAGCAGCTTAATTGCAGGGCCGCAAGGCTACACCTTC. Protein product: CASSLIAGPQGYTF.

This chain uses TRBV7-6 with TRBJ1-4; D is uncertain. The CDR3 covers 16 residues. The ends were cut back, 5 bases at V and 0 bases at J, with 13 bases in the middle. CDR1 SGHVS and CDR2 FNYEAQ come from the germline V gene. The CDR3 is CASSDIQTATNEKLFF. In nucleotides, the CDR3 is TGTGCCAGCAGCGACATACAGACGGCAACTAATGAAAAACTGTTTTTT.

This rearrangement joins TRBV15 to TRBJ2-3; tentative D call: TRBD2 (5 bases). The CDR3 contains 14 residues. Trimming cost V 1 base and J 3 bases, with 8 bases left between them. From germline, CDR1 is LNHNV and CDR2 YYDKDF (reference sequence). CDR3 sequence (DNA): TGTGCCACCAGCAGAGGGACTCGGACAGATACGCAGTATTTT. It translates to CATSRGTRTDTQYF.

Comments on this clonotype: At one end the junction does not follow the germline gene, possibly because of a read error. This chain links TRBV19 with TRBJ2-1; D gene ambiguous. The CDR3 extends over 13 amino acids. Germline V CDR1 and CDR2: LNHDA, SQIVND (reference sequence). CDR3 sequence: CASRREPYNEQFF. The CDR3 nucleotides read TGTGCCAGTCGTAGGGAACCTTACAATGAACAGTTCTTC.